The 32 T cell receptor beta chains listed next were all sequenced from one sample in a study of T cell responses to AZD1222 COVID-19 vaccine. The data were produced by immunoSEQ multiplex PCR, yet TCRdb's version contains in-frame clones alone and is incomplete. The table has roughly 70,000 clones, 75% to 95% seen once. The source was peripheral blood, collected 28 days after the second dose of the MenACWY control vaccine. These receptor sequences come from an adult who received the MenACWY meningococcal vaccine as a control.

V gene TRBV5-1 combines with J gene TRBJ2-1, with TRBD1 identical over 12 bases. V shed 0 bases and J 7 bases; nucleotides not matched to a gene: 8. The CDR3 extends over 17 amino acids. Looked up from germline, CDR1 is SGHRS and CDR2 is YFSETQ. The CDR3 loop is CASSLDGTGGLLNEQFF. CDR3 nucleotides: TGCGCCAGCAGCTTGGACGGGACAGGGGGCCTTTTGAATGAGCAGTTCTTC.

The chain joins TRBV27 to TRBJ1-6; a possible D gene is TRBD1 (6 bases). CDR1 is MNHEY and CDR2 is SMNVEV in the germline V gene (reference sequence). V dropped 4 bases and J dropped 7 bases, with 14 bases sitting between them. CDR3 length equals 15 residues. The CDR3: CASSSGQLPNSPLHF. The CDR3 coding sequence is TGTGCCAGCAGTTCAGGACAGCTACCCAATTCACCCCTCCACTTT.

The chain joins TRBV29-1 to TRBJ2-2; possibly TRBD2 for D (5 bases). V was trimmed by 1 base and J by 1 base, leaving 16 bases between them. CDR3 size: 17 residues. The germline V gene encodes CDR1 SQVTM and CDR2 ANQGSEA. CDR3 region: CSVEVATFGLNTGELFF. The DNA of the CDR3 is TGCAGCGTTGAAGTCGCGACCTTCGGACTGAACACCGGGGAGCTGTTTTTT.

The chain couples TRBV3-1 (or the pseudogene TRBV3-2) to TRBJ2-7; 9 bases are a match to TRBD1. This CDR3 spans 12 amino acids. CDR1 is LGHDT and CDR2 is YNNKEL in the germline V gene (reference sequence). The V segment lost 10 bases and the J segment 3 bases; nucleotides outside the gene matches: 4. The CDR3 DNA follows: TGTGCCACAGGACAGGGGATCTACGAGCAGTACTTC. Translation: CATGQGIYEQYF.

The V gene is TRBV19, the J gene TRBJ2-3, with D tentatively TRBD2 (6 bases). Germline CDR1 and CDR2: LNHDA and SQIVND (reference sequence). This CDR3 spans 13 amino acids. Trimming took 7 bases from V and 1 from J, leaving 9 bases between them. In DNA form, the CDR3 reads TGTGCCAGTACGGGACTCGGCACAGATACGCAGTATTTT. Its translation is CASTGLGTDTQYF.

V and J are TRBV9 and TRBJ2-1; D uncertain. Germline V lookup: CDR1 SGDLS, CDR2 YYNGEE. V was shortened by 0 bases and J by 6 bases, with 19 bases between the two germline ends. CDR3 length: 17 amino acids. DNA for the CDR3: TGTGCCAGCAGCGTAGAGGCAGGTCGGATCCTCGGCAATGAGCAGTTCTTC. This translates into CASSVEAGRILGNEQFF. The full variable domain, completed using reference TRBV9 and TRBJ2-1, is DSGVTQTPKHLITATGQRVTLRCSPRSGDLSVYWYQQSLDQGLQFLIQYYNGEERAKGNILERFSAQQFPDLHSELNLSSLELGDSALYFCASSVEAGRILGNEQFFGPGTRLTVL.

CDR3 bases: TGTGCCAGCAGTGCACCTAGCGGAGAGTACGAGCAGTACTTC. This gives the protein CASSAPSGEYEQYF. The rearrangement links TRBV2 to TRBJ2-7; TRBD2 aligns across 7 bases. Germline V gene data show CDR1 as SNHLY and CDR2 as FYNNEI. CDR3 size: 14 residues. Trimming at V came to 4 bases and at J to 4 bases, leaving 7 bases not matched to a gene.

V is TRBV27 and J is TRBJ2-7, with D possibly called TRBD1 or TRBD2 (5 bases each). V gave up 5 bases and J gave up 3 bases, with 14 bases separating them. The germline gives CDR1 MNHEY, CDR2 SMNVEV (reference sequence). The CDR3 loop spans 14 amino acids. Here the CDR3 DNA reads TGTGCCAGCAGTACCCCCGAGGGGAGCTACGAGCAGTACTTC. Its translation is CASSTPEGSYEQYF.

The chain carries TRBV19 and TRBJ2-2, with 11 bases lining up with TRBD2. Germline CDR1 and CDR2: LNHDA and SQIVND (reference sequence). The CDR3 consists of 16 residues. V was clipped by 7 bases and J by 6 bases; unmatched bases: 10. Here the CDR3 DNA reads TGTGCCAGTAATGGTCCCGGGACTAGCGGCTCCGGGGAGCTGTTTTTT. Translated, it gives CASNGPGTSGSGELFF.

The J gene is TRBJ2-7, the V gene TRBV27; 11 bases fit TRBD2. The V gene end was trimmed by 5 bases and the J gene end by 3 bases; junction bases not matched to a gene: 6. The CDR3 totals 15 residues. Looked up from germline, CDR1 is MNHEY and CDR2 is SMNVEV (reference sequence). CDR3 region: CASSPGLAAVYEQYF. The CDR3 bases are TGTGCCAGCAGTCCGGGACTAGCGGCCGTCTACGAGCAGTACTTC.

J is TRBJ2-7 and V is TRBV28, with TRBD2 matching over 8 bases. CDR3 length: 13 amino acids. CDR1 and CDR2 from the germline V gene are MDHEN and SYDVKM. V gave up 6 bases and J gave up 2 bases; unmatched junction bases: 3. Here the CDR3 reads CASSTSGPYEQYF. Here the CDR3 DNA reads TGTGCCAGCAGCACTAGCGGCCCCTACGAGCAGTACTTC. The full variable domain, in which reference TRBV28 and TRBJ2-7 provide the parts outside the CDR3, is DVKVTQSSRYLVKRTGEKVFLECVQDMDHENMFWYRQDPGLGLRLIYFSYDVKMKEKGDIPEGYSVSREKKERFSLILESASTNQTSMYLCASSTSGPYEQYFGPGTRLTVT.

J is TRBJ2-5 and V is TRBV27; 10 bases align to TRBD2. V was clipped by 2 bases and J by 7 bases; unmatched bases: 10. Germline CDR1 and CDR2: MNHEY and SMNVEV (reference sequence). This CDR3 region has 16 residues. The CDR3 sequence: CASSLGASGRVGTQYF. Written as DNA, the CDR3 is TGTGCCAGCAGTTTAGGGGCTAGCGGGAGAGTCGGGACCCAGTACTTC.

The J gene is TRBJ2-3, the V gene TRBV28; D is perhaps TRBD1 (5 bases). Matching the DNA end better, TRBJ1-5 makes the J call doubtful. Germline V gene lookup returns CDR1 MDHEN and CDR2 SYDVKM. The CDR3 length is 16 residues. Here the CDR3 DNA reads TGTGCCAGCAGTTTACCATCCGGGACTAGCGGGAGGGGCCAGCATTTT. Translation: CASSLPSGTSGRGQHF.

The chain recombines TRBV18 with TRBJ2-4; 9 bases are shared with TRBD1. V dropped 3 bases and J dropped 0; count of bases not matched to a gene: 6. The CDR3 loop spans 17 amino acids. CDR1 and CDR2 (germline): KGHSH, LQKENI. As DNA, the CDR3 is TGTGCCAGCTCACCCGGACAGGGGAAAGGAGCCAAAAACATTCAGTACTTC. This codes for CASSPGQGKGAKNIQYF.

DNA of the CDR3: TGTGCCACCAGCAGAGATAGGAGCTCCGGGGCTTTCTTT. Translation: CATSRDRSSGAFF. The chain has TRBV15 and TRBJ1-1, with unresolved D. This CDR3 spans 13 amino acids. Trimming shortened V by 0 bases and J by 11 bases, and 13 bases separated the two germline ends. Germline assignment: CDR1 LNHNV and CDR2 YYDKDF (reference sequence).

The rearrangement joins TRBV2 to TRBJ1-2, with D uncertain. Germline loops: CDR1 SNHLY, CDR2 FYNNEI. The CDR3 runs 14 residues. The ends were cut back, 2 bases at V and 6 bases at J, with 13 bases in the middle. Written as DNA, the CDR3 is TGTGCCAGCAGTGAATCCGGAGGGTTTAATGGCTACACCTTC. Translated: CASSESGGFNGYTF.

This chain connects TRBV5-1 to TRBJ1-3, with a tentative D call TRBD1 (5 bases). The V end was cut by 4 bases, the J end by 1 base, with 9 bases between. This CDR3 is 14 amino acids long. Germline V lookup: CDR1 SGHRS, CDR2 YFSETQ. The CDR3 loop reads CASSQGPSGNTIYF. DNA of the CDR3: TGCGCCAGCAGCCAGGGACCTTCTGGAAACACCATATATTTT.

V usage is TRBV10-2 and J usage is TRBJ1-2; a possible D gene is TRBD1 (5 bases). V was clipped by 4 bases and J by 4 bases, with 16 bases between them. The germline gives CDR1 WSHSY, CDR2 SAAADI. This CDR3 contains 15 residues. CDR3 sequence: CASSVGQTGAYGYTF. CDR3 in DNA: TGCGCCAGCAGTGTCGGCCAAACAGGCGCCTATGGCTACACCTTC.

Only a few counts were recorded for this clone. The J gene is TRBJ1-1, the V gene TRBV27, with D maybe TRBD1 (5 bases). The V gene's germline CDR1 is MNHEY and CDR2 SMNVEV (reference sequence). Trimming took 6 bases from V and 0 from J, leaving 14 bases between them. This CDR3 contains 15 residues. DNA of the CDR3: TGTGCCAGCAGACCATGGGGCACCATGAACACTGAAGCTTTCTTT. It yields the protein CASRPWGTMNTEAFF.

This rearrangement joins TRBV30 to TRBJ2-5; D tentatively fits TRBD1 or TRBD2 (5 bases each). CDR3 length: 13 residues. V lost 0 bases and J 5 bases, leaving 10 bases between the germline ends. CDR1 is GTSNPN, CDR2 SVGIG, per germline (reference sequence). This CDR3 is CAWSVRDPETQYF. CDR3 DNA sequence: TGTGCCTGGAGTGTACGGGACCCGGAGACCCAGTACTTC.

This clone was recorded only once. CDR3 in amino acids: CASSLPGSYEQYF. The CDR3 DNA reads as TGTGCCAGCAGCCTTCCGGGCTCCTACGAGCAGTACTTC. V gene TRBV14 combines with J gene TRBJ2-7, with D uncertain. Germline-derived CDR1 and CDR2 are SGHDN and FVKESK. The CDR3 runs to 13 residues. Trimming left V 4 bases short and J 0 bases short, with 7 bases between.

The chain combines TRBV7-2 with TRBJ2-7; tentative D call: TRBD2 (6 bases). Germline V CDR1 and CDR2: SGHTA, FQGNSA. Trimming cost V 5 bases and J 3 bases, with 17 bases left between them. This CDR3 has 15 residues. CDR3 in amino acids: CASSGGVPFNYEQYF. In DNA form, the CDR3 reads TGTGCCAGCAGCGGAGGGGTCCCCTTCAACTACGAGCAGTACTTC. Supplemented by reference TRBV7-2 and TRBJ2-7, the full variable domain reads GAGVSQSPSNKVTEKGKDVELRCDPISGHTALYWYRQSLGQGLEFLIYFQGNSAPDKSGLPSDRFSAERTGGSVSTLTIQRTQQEDSAVYLCASSGGVPFNYEQYFGPGTRLTVT.

The J gene is TRBJ1-1, the V gene TRBV4-1; D gene ambiguous. Germline loops: CDR1 MGHRA, CDR2 YSYEKL. This CDR3 is built from 12 residues. Trimming removed 5 bases from V and 5 bases from J, with 9 bases in between. CDR3 in DNA: TGCGCCAGCAGCGTTGAAGGGACTGAAGCTTTCTTT. It specifies CASSVEGTEAFF.

The J gene is TRBJ2-7, the V gene TRBV2; a weak D match, TRBD1 (7 bases). V dropped 4 bases and J dropped 4 bases, with 14 bases sitting between them. The V gene's germline CDR1 is SNHLY and CDR2 FYNNEI. This CDR3 has 14 amino acids. CDR3 DNA sequence: TGTGCCAGCAGTGTTGAACAGGGGAGGTACGAGCAGTACTTC. Translated, it gives CASSVEQGRYEQYF.

V and J are TRBV7-9 and TRBJ2-7; 11 bases agree with TRBD2. This CDR3 is built from 16 residues. V was pared by 5 bases and J by 3 bases, with 9 bases of the junction left unmatched. The germline CDR1 and CDR2 sequences are SEHNR and FQNEAQ (reference sequence). This CDR3 is CASSPKTSGTDYEQYF. DNA for the CDR3: TGTGCCAGCAGCCCGAAGACTAGCGGGACTGACTACGAGCAGTACTTC.

This rearrangement joins TRBV2 to TRBJ2-4; D gene ambiguous. CDR1 and CDR2 (germline): SNHLY, FYNNEI. This CDR3 is built from 19 residues. V lost 1 base to trimming and J lost 1 base, with 20 bases between them. This chain's CDR3 is CASSEVEGFLGSAKNIQYF. CDR3 DNA: TGTGCCAGCAGTGAAGTAGAAGGGTTTCTTGGGTCGGCCAAAAACATTCAGTACTTC.

Only one count was recorded for this clone. This chain joins TRBV2 and TRBJ2-5, with 10 nucleotides matching TRBD2. CDR3 length equals 14 residues. Germline trimming cut 6 bases from V and 4 bases from J; bases unmatched to any gene: 5. Germline CDR1 SNHLY, CDR2 FYNNEI. This chain's CDR3 is CASRGGTSVETQYF. The CDR3 region has the DNA TGTGCCAGCAGGGGGGGGACTAGCGTAGAGACCCAGTACTTC.

The CDR3 reads CAWSVRGTGNEKLFF. Written as DNA, the CDR3 is TGTGCCTGGAGTGTACGCGGGACAGGGAATGAAAAACTGTTTTTT. The V gene is TRBV30, the J gene TRBJ1-4, with 9 positions matching TRBD1. Germline V gene sequence: CDR1 GTSNPN, CDR2 SVGIG (reference sequence). The CDR3 runs 15 residues. J was trimmed by 5 bases and V by 0 bases; bases with no gene match: 4.

This rearrangement joins TRBV3-1 (or the pseudogene TRBV3-2) to TRBJ2-5; no definite D call. V was trimmed by 1 base and J by 0 bases, leaving 12 bases between them. This CDR3 contains 16 residues. Germline values: CDR1 LGHDT, CDR2 YNNKEL (reference sequence). The CDR3 is CASSQVSSWDQETQYF. The CDR3 region has the DNA TGTGCCAGCAGCCAAGTTAGCTCTTGGGACCAAGAGACCCAGTACTTC.

V gene TRBV30 combines with J gene TRBJ1-5, with TRBD1 as a possible D gene (5 bases). The V gene lost 1 base and the J gene lost 7 bases, with 11 bases spanning the gap. CDR3 size: 13 residues. Germline lookup yields CDR1 GTSNPN and CDR2 SVGIG (reference sequence). CDR3 nucleotides: TGTGCCTGGAGTGAAGCTTGGGGGCAGCCCCAGCATTTT. Amino acids: CAWSEAWGQPQHF. Looking up the rest from reference TRBV30 and TRBJ1-5 gives the full variable domain: SQTIHQWPATLVQPVGSPLSLECTVEGTSNPNLYWYRQAAGRGLQLLFYSVGIGQISSEVPQNLSASRPQDRQFILSSKKLLLSDSGFYLCAWSEAWGQPQHFGDGTRLSIL.

This chain connects TRBV4-1 to TRBJ1-1; D unresolved. The germline gives CDR1 MGHRA, CDR2 YSYEKL. CDR3 length: 16 amino acids. The V end was cut by 3 bases, the J end by 6 bases, with 20 bases between. DNA of the CDR3: TGCGCCAGCAGCCACACTCCCGACGGGTACTTAGCTGAAGCTTTCTTT. Its translation is CASSHTPDGYLAEAFF.

This rearrangement joins TRBV5-1 to TRBJ2-5; D assignment may be TRBD1 or TRBD2 (5 bases each). The CDR3 totals 16 residues. V was trimmed by 0 bases and J by 6 bases, leaving 18 bases between them. The V gene's germline CDR1 is SGHRS and CDR2 YFSETQ. CDR3 sequence (DNA): TGCGCCAGCAGCTTGGGGGCCGGGGACGTAGGACAGACCCAGTACTTC. It specifies CASSLGAGDVGQTQYF.